The 26 T cell receptor beta chains given below trace back to one sample, sequenced in a study of graft-versus-host responses after intestinal transplantation. These receptors are not linked to any known antigen. The table came from immunoSEQ multiplex PCR; TCRdb's copy has only in-frame clones and leaves some out. The sample holds roughly 110,000 clones; around 94% are singletons and the top ten take 0.9% to 1.5%. Here the sequenced sample was unstimulated CD8+ T cells sorted from spleen or lymph node cells, taken before transplant. These TCRs come from a human donor who was the organ donor for an intestinal transplant.

The V call is TRBV2, the J call TRBJ1-1; 9 nucleotides line up with TRBD1. V was pared by 7 bases and J by 1 base, with 4 bases of the junction left unmatched. The CDR3 has 14 amino acids. Germline-derived CDR1 and CDR2 are SNHLY and FYNNEI. The chain's CDR3 is CASTKQGANTEAFF. CDR3 in DNA: TGTGCCAGCACCAAACAGGGGGCGAACACTGAAGCTTTCTTT. The full variable domain, rest sourced from reference TRBV2 and TRBJ1-1, is EPEVTQTPSHQVTQMGQEVILRCVPISNHLYFYWYRQILGQKVEFLVSFYNNEISEKSEIFDDQFSVERPDGSNFTLKIRSTKLEDSAMYFCASTKQGANTEAFFGQGTRLTVV.

The chain combines TRBV9 with TRBJ2-5, with 9 bases lining up with TRBD1. Germline V gene sequence: CDR1 SGDLS, CDR2 YYNGEE. CDR3 length: 17 residues. V lost 4 bases, J lost 5 bases, and 15 bases stayed unmatched. The DNA of the CDR3 is TGTGCCAGCAGCTCCGTCCGGACAGGGGCCCCCCGGGAGACCCAGTACTTC. As protein: CASSSVRTGAPRETQYF.

This chain links TRBV7-2 with TRBJ2-1, with unresolved D. The CDR3 contains 14 residues. V was pared by 2 bases and J by 3 bases, with 8 bases between. The V gene's germline CDR1 is SGHTA and CDR2 FQGNSA. The CDR3 region is CASSLSPGYNEQFF. In DNA form, the CDR3 reads TGTGCCAGCAGCTTATCCCCAGGCTACAATGAGCAGTTCTTC. The variable domain in full, with the rest retrieved from reference TRBV7-2 and TRBJ2-1, is GAGVSQSPSNKVTEKGKDVELRCDPISGHTALYWYRQSLGQGLEFLIYFQGNSAPDKSGLPSDRFSAERTGGSVSTLTIQRTQQEDSAVYLCASSLSPGYNEQFFGPGTRLTVL.

The V and J genes are TRBV15 and TRBJ1-5, with D unclear. Germline CDR1 LNHNV, CDR2 YYDKDF (reference sequence). Trimming removed 0 bases from V and 6 bases from J, with 9 bases in between. The CDR3 sequence is 14 residues long. CDR3 DNA: TGTGCCACCAGCAGAGATCGGGTGATTCAGCCCCAGCATTTT. It codes for CATSRDRVIQPQHF.

This clone was observed a few times. The chain combines TRBV5-6 with TRBJ2-1, with 8 bases fitting TRBD1. CDR3 size: 16 residues. V lost 4 bases, J lost 0 bases, and 6 bases stayed unmatched. Germline V CDR1 and CDR2: SGHDT, YYEEEE. CDR3 protein: CASSPGDRSSYNEQFF. CDR3 nucleotides: TGTGCCAGCAGCCCCGGGGACAGGAGCTCCTACAATGAGCAGTTCTTC. Combining the CDR3 with reference TRBV5-6 and TRBJ2-1 gives the whole variable domain DAGVTQSPTHLIKTRGQQVTLRCSPKSGHDTVSWYQQALGQGPQFIFQYYEEEERQRGNFPDRFSGHQFPNYSSELNVNALLLGDSALYLCASSPGDRSSYNEQFFGPGTRLTVL.

This chain joins TRBV7-9 and TRBJ2-3, with D tentatively TRBD2 (5 bases). Trimming stripped 2 bases from V and 3 bases from J, with 21 bases between. The CDR3 consists of 18 residues. Germline assignment: CDR1 SEHNR and CDR2 FQNEAQ (reference sequence). The CDR3 here is CASSLQGPTARGTDTQYF. The CDR3 DNA reads TGTGCCAGCAGCTTACAAGGACCCACGGCCCGCGGGACAGATACGCAGTATTTT.

This clone was recorded only once. The chain links TRBV6-1 to TRBJ2-2; D unresolved. Germline V CDR1 and CDR2: MNHNS, SASEGT. Trimming stripped 2 bases from V and 3 bases from J, with 10 bases between. The CDR3 totals 15 residues. The CDR3 here is CASSESLIDTGELFF. The CDR3 coding sequence is TGTGCCAGCAGTGAATCCCTAATCGACACCGGGGAGCTGTTTTTT.

This clone was recorded only once. The rearrangement joins TRBV27 to TRBJ2-1; either TRBD1 or TRBD2 may supply D (5 bases each). Germline CDR1 is MNHEY and CDR2 is SMNVEV (reference sequence). The V gene lost 0 bases and the J gene lost 5 bases, with 11 bases spanning the gap. CDR3 length: 15 amino acids. This chain's CDR3 is CASSLSFGTHNEQFF. The CDR3 bases are TGTGCCAGCAGTTTATCTTTTGGGACCCACAATGAGCAGTTCTTC.

V usage is TRBV6-1 and J usage is TRBJ2-2, with 8 nucleotides matching TRBD2. V shed 4 bases, J shed 6 bases, and the junction held 10 bases outside the gene matches. The germline V gene encodes CDR1 MNHNS and CDR2 SASEGT. The CDR3 contains 16 residues. This chain's CDR3 is CASSVAGGGIAGELFF. In DNA form, the CDR3 reads TGTGCCAGCAGTGTGGCGGGGGGCGGGATCGCCGGGGAGCTGTTTTTT.

This clone was counted between two and nine times. The CDR3 reads CSVSGRANEQFF. Written as DNA, the CDR3 is TGCAGCGTTAGCGGGAGGGCCAATGAGCAGTTCTTC. The V and J genes are TRBV29-1 and TRBJ2-1; 10 bases agree with TRBD2. This CDR3 has 12 residues. V shed 5 bases and J 6 bases; nucleotides not matched to a gene: 1. The V gene's germline CDR1 is SQVTM and CDR2 ANQGSEA.

V and J are TRBV28 and TRBJ2-3, with unresolved D. Germline V gives CDR1 MDHEN, CDR2 SYDVKM. The CDR3 loop spans 15 amino acids. V lost 4 bases to trimming and J lost 1 base, with 12 bases between them. The DNA for the CDR3 is TGTGCCAGCAGTTACGAACAGAGCCGCACAGATACGCAGTATTTT. Its translation is CASSYEQSRTDTQYF.

CDR3 DNA sequence: TGCAGCGTAGTTATACCTCCGGGACTAGCGGGAGTTTCCTCCTACAATGAGCAGTTCTTC. Protein product: CSVVIPPGLAGVSSYNEQFF. The V call is TRBV29-1, the J call TRBJ2-1; 14 nucleotides agree with TRBD2. CDR1 SQVTM and CDR2 ANQGSEA come from the germline V gene. The CDR3 has 20 amino acids. V gave up 6 bases and J gave up 0 bases; unmatched junction bases: 16.

This chain links TRBV5-4 with TRBJ2-3; 9 bases align to TRBD2. Germline CDR1 and CDR2: SGHNT and YYREEE (reference sequence). This CDR3 contains 15 residues. Losses at the gene ends were 4 bases for V and 2 bases for J; bases not matched to a gene: 5. Here the CDR3 reads CASSATSGNTDTQYF. CDR3 in DNA: TGTGCCAGCAGCGCGACTAGCGGCAACACAGATACGCAGTATTTT.

The J gene is TRBJ1-1, the V gene TRBV28; possible D gene TRBD1, 5 bases. Trimming left V 2 bases short and J 5 bases short, with 12 bases between. There are 14 residues in the CDR3. CDR1 MDHEN and CDR2 SYDVKM come from the germline V gene. CDR3 nucleotides: TGTGCCAGCAGTTTAGTGCCGGGGGGGACTGAAGCTTTCTTT. Translated, it gives CASSLVPGGTEAFF.

V is TRBV9 and J is TRBJ2-7, with D perhaps matching TRBD2 (6 bases). This CDR3 contains 13 residues. Germline CDR1 is SGDLS and CDR2 is YYNGEE. Trimming removed 1 base from V and 7 bases from J, with 12 bases in between. The CDR3 DNA is TGTGCCAGCAGCGTAAGCTCTGGGAGGGAGCAGTACTTC. It codes for CASSVSSGREQYF.

To note about this clone: At one boundary the junction diverges from the germline segment, which might be a read error. V and J are TRBV19 and TRBJ1-4; D perhaps matches TRBD1 (6 bases). The CDR3 extends over 12 amino acids. CDR1 is LNHDA and CDR2 is SQIVND in the germline V gene (reference sequence). The CDR3 coding sequence is TGTGCCAGTAGGGGCCCAGGGGATAATTTGTCTTTT. Translating gives CASRGPGDNLSF.

The rearrangement uses TRBV10-3 and TRBJ2-2; 7 bases fit TRBD2. V was pared by 5 bases and J by 1 base, with 10 bases of the junction left unmatched. Germline V gene sequence: CDR1 ENHRY, CDR2 SYGVKD. The CDR3 contains 17 residues. CDR3 region: CAISNSLAELNTGELFF. Written as DNA, the CDR3 is TGTGCCATCAGTAATTCGCTAGCGGAGTTGAACACCGGGGAGCTGTTTTTT.

This chain joins TRBV9 and TRBJ2-5; D may be TRBD2 (6 bases). Trimming took 4 bases from V and 4 from J, leaving 20 bases between them. CDR1 and CDR2 (germline): SGDLS, YYNGEE. The CDR3 totals 16 residues. The chain's CDR3 is CASSSEGRDSRETQYF. CDR3 bases: TGTGCCAGCAGCTCAGAGGGGCGGGACTCGCGAGAGACCCAGTACTTC.

The rearrangement joins TRBV4-2 to TRBJ2-2, with TRBD2 matching over 7 bases. The germline V gene encodes CDR1 LGHNA and CDR2 YNFKEQ. CDR3 length: 16 amino acids. V shed 0 bases and J 4 bases; nucleotides not matched to a gene: 5. The CDR3 nucleotides read TGTGCCAGCAGCCAAGATCCTAGCGGAGGCACCGGGGAGCTGTTTTTT. This translates into CASSQDPSGGTGELFF.

The chain employs TRBV7-6 and TRBJ2-5; possibly TRBD2 for D (5 bases). V dropped 4 bases and J dropped 5 bases, with 38 bases sitting between them. Germline values: CDR1 SGHVS, CDR2 FNYEAQ. This CDR3 contains 22 residues. This CDR3 is CASSSPVSGGGCLLVLWETQYF. Here the CDR3 DNA reads TGTGCCAGCAGCTCGCCGGTATCGGGTGGCGGGTGTTTATTAGTGCTGTGGGAGACCCAGTACTTC.

This sequence joins TRBV10-3 and TRBJ2-3; 7 bases are a match to TRBD1. Germline-derived CDR1 and CDR2 are ENHRY and SYGVKD. CDR3 length: 15 residues. V shed 6 bases, J shed 1 base, and the junction held 7 bases outside the gene matches. CDR3 DNA: TGTGCCATCAGGGAAAGACAGGGCCGCACAGATACGCAGTATTTT. Its translation is CAIRERQGRTDTQYF.

V usage is TRBV11-3 and J usage is TRBJ2-5; no clear D gene. V lost 5 bases and J 0 bases, leaving 10 bases between the germline ends. CDR3 length: 14 amino acids. Germline CDR1 SGHNT, CDR2 YENEEA. CDR3 amino acids: CASSAPDNQETQYF. CDR3 sequence (DNA): TGTGCCAGCAGCGCGCCCGATAACCAAGAGACCCAGTACTTC.

This chain links TRBV28 with TRBJ2-7, with D tentatively TRBD2 (7 bases). V gave up 6 bases and J gave up 6 bases, with 15 bases separating them. Germline V gene data show CDR1 as MDHEN and CDR2 as SYDVKM. CDR3 length: 13 amino acids. CDR3 sequence reads: CASSTAGAGEQYF. CDR3 nucleotide sequence: TGTGCCAGCAGCACCGCGGGGGCGGGCGAGCAGTACTTC. Full variable domain (rest looked up from reference TRBV28 and TRBJ2-7): DVKVTQSSRYLVKRTGEKVFLECVQDMDHENMFWYRQDPGLGLRLIYFSYDVKMKEKGDIPEGYSVSREKKERFSLILESASTNQTSMYLCASSTAGAGEQYFGPGTRLTVT.

The table lists this clone with a few counts. The V and J genes are TRBV6-1 and TRBJ1-4; tentatively, D is TRBD1 (6 bases). The germline CDR1 and CDR2 sequences are MNHNS and SASEGT. V dropped 10 bases and J dropped 11 bases, with 17 bases sitting between them. The CDR3 runs 12 residues. The CDR3 region is CAIPYGGGKLFF. CDR3 DNA sequence: TGTGCCATCCCTTACGGGGGCGGGAAACTGTTTTTT.

The V call is TRBV2, the J call TRBJ2-1, with D unresolved. Germline V lookup: CDR1 SNHLY, CDR2 FYNNEI. This CDR3 is built from 13 residues. The V gene lost 4 bases and the J gene lost 7 bases, with 11 bases spanning the gap. CDR3 DNA: TGTGCCAGCAGTGTTGGAATCAGGAATGAGCAGTTCTTC. Its protein product is CASSVGIRNEQFF.

V and J are TRBV7-8 and TRBJ2-1; 9 bases map to TRBD2. The J segment lost 4 bases and the V segment lost 5 bases, leaving 12 bases of the junction unmatched. The germline CDR1 and CDR2 sequences are SGHVS and FQNEAQ. The length of the CDR3 is 17 residues. Here the CDR3 DNA reads TGTGCCAGCAGCCCACTTCTAGCGGGGCACCTTTACAATGAGCAGTTCTTC. Protein: CASSPLLAGHLYNEQFF.